This TCR beta chain was captured by sequencing in a study of PD-1 blockade in classical Hodgkin lymphoma. By frequency in the sample, this clone is medium-sized. The V segment lost 0 bases and the J segment 11 bases; nucleotides outside the gene matches: 9. The CDR3 is 15 amino acids. Per germline, CDR1 GTSNPN and CDR2 SVGIG (reference sequence). Stated time point: cycle 4 day 1 (C4D1), after around six weeks of nivolumab. Each patient relapsed following autologous stem cell transplantation, and prior brentuximab vedotin exposure differed. Sequencing used immunoSEQ multiplex PCR; TCRdb keeps in-frame clones, though not all of them. The sample includes 30,000 or so clones, just under 80% of them seen just once.

The receptor comes from a human donor with classical Hodgkin lymphoma. The chain links TRBV30 to TRBJ1-4; 10 bases map to TRBD1. This specimen was peripheral blood mononuclear cells (PBMCs), taken before the fourth cycle of nivolumab. The CDR3, as DNA: TGTGCCTGGAGTGTACCTGGGGACAGGGGTTACAAACTGTTTTTT. This gives the protein CAWSVPGDRGYKLFF.